The entry below gives a single T cell receptor (beta chain) sequence along with its context. Per the original data handling: Nucleated cell counts were estimated from reference gene primer amplification. Profiled with immunoSEQ multiplex PCR; TCRdb holds only in-frame clones, not every one. That table supplies the V and J calls and clone size; D and trimming were determined from the DNA. The sample includes some 490,000 clones, approximately 85% seen only once; the top ten take roughly 3.2%. The data were taken from a study of blood T cell repertoires in COVID-19. As for the study in general: Acute and convalescent COVID-19 specimens originated in the United States, Italy and Spain. In each case, the material was cDNA or gDNA derived from T cells, B-cell-depleted T cells, or PBMCs.

The CDR3 runs 15 residues. From germline, CDR1 is GTSNPN and CDR2 SVGIG (reference sequence). V lost 3 bases, J lost 5 bases, and 9 bases stayed unmatched. This sequence joins TRBV30 and TRBJ2-1, with 8 bases identical to TRBD2. The material sequenced was peripheral blood. This TCR derives from a human donor in a cohort sampled during active COVID-19. The CDR3 protein is CAWSLGVAGNNEQFF. As DNA, the CDR3 is TGTGCCTGGAGCCTAGGGGTAGCGGGGAACAATGAGCAGTTCTTC.